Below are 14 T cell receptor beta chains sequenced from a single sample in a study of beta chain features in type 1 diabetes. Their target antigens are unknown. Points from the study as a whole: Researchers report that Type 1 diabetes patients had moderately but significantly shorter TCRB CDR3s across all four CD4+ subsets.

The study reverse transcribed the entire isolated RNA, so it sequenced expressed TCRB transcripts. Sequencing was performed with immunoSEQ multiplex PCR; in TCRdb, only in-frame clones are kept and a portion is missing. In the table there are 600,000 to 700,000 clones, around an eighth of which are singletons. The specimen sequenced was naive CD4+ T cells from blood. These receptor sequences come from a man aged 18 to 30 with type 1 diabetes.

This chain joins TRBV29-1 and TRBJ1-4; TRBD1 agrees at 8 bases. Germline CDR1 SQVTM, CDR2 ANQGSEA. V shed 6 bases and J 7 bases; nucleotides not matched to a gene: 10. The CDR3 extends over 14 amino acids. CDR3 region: CSVFRQGISEKLFF. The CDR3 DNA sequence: TGCAGCGTCTTCCGACAGGGGATCAGTGAAAAACTGTTTTTT.

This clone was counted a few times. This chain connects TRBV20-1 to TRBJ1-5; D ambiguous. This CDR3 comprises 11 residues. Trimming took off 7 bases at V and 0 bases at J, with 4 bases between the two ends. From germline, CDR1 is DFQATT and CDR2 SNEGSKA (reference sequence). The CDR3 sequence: CSVDSNQPQHF. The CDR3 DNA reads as TGCAGTGTAGATAGCAATCAGCCCCAGCATTTT.

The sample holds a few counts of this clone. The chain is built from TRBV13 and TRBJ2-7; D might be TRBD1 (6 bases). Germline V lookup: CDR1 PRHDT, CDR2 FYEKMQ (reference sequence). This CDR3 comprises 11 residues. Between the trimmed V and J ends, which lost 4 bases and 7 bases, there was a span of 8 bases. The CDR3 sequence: CASSYGQEQYF. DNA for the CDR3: TGTGCCAGCAGCTACGGACAGGAGCAGTACTTC.

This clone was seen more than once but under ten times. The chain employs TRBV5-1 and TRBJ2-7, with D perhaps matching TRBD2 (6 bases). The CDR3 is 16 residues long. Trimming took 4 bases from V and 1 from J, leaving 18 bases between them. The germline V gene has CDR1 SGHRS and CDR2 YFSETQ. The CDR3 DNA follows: TGCGCCAGCAGCAGATACGAGCGGGTGCTATCCTACGAGCAGTACTTC. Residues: CASSRYERVLSYEQYF.

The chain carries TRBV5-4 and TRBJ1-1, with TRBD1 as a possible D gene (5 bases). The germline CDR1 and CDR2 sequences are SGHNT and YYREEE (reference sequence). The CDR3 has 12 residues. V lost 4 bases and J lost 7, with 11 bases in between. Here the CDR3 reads CASSRDRNEAFF. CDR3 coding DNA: TGTGCCAGCAGCCGCGACAGAAATGAAGCTTTCTTT.

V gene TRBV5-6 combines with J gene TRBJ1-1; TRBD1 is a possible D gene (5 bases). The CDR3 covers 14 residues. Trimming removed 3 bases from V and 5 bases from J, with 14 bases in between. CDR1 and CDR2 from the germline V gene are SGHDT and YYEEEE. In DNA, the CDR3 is TGTGCCAGCAGCTCGGCGGGGGTTAGGACTGAAGCTTTCTTT. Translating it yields CASSSAGVRTEAFF.

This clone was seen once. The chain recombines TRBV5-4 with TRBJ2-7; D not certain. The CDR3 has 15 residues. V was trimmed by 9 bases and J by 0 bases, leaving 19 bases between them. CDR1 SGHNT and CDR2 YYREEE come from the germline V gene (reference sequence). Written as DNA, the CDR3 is TGTGCCACATCGCTAAGTGCAGCGAGCTCCTACGAGCAGTACTTC. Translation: CATSLSAASSYEQYF.

CDR3 DNA sequence: TGTGCCAGCAGCTCCACGACAGGGGACGACGAGCAGTACTTC. This translates into CASSSTTGDDEQYF. This chain joins TRBV7-9 and TRBJ2-7; 8 bases are a match to TRBD1. Losses at the gene ends were 4 bases for V and 5 bases for J; bases not matched to a gene: 7. CDR1 and CDR2 from the germline V gene are SEHNR and FQNEAQ (reference sequence). CDR3 length equals 14 residues.

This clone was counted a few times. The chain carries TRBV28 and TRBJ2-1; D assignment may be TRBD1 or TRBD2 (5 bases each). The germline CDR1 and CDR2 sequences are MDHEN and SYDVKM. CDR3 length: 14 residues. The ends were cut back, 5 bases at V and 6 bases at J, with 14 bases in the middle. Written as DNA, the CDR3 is TGTGCCAGCAGTAGGCAGGGAGTTACCAATGAGCAGTTCTTC. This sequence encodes CASSRQGVTNEQFF.

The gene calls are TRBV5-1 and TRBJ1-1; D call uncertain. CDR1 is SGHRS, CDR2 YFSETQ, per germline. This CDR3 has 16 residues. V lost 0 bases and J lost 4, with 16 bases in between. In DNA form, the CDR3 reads TGCGCCAGCAGCTTGGGGTTAAACCCGCTAGGCACTGAAGCTTTCTTT. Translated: CASSLGLNPLGTEAFF.

The CDR3: CASSFAPRGATNEKLFF. The CDR3 DNA follows: TGTGCCAGCAGTTTTGCCCCCAGGGGTGCAACTAATGAAAAACTGTTTTTT. The chain employs TRBV27 and TRBJ1-4; the D gene is possibly TRBD1 (6 bases). Germline values: CDR1 MNHEY, CDR2 SMNVEV (reference sequence). The CDR3 runs 17 residues. Trimming took 3 bases from V and 0 from J, leaving 14 bases between them. The full variable domain, with the rest looked up from reference TRBV27 and TRBJ1-4, is EAQVTQNPRYLITVTGKKLTVTCSQNMNHEYMSWYRQDPGLGLRQIYYSMNVEVTDKGDVPEGYKVSRKEKRNFPLILESPSPNQTSLYFCASSFAPRGATNEKLFFGSGTQLSVL.

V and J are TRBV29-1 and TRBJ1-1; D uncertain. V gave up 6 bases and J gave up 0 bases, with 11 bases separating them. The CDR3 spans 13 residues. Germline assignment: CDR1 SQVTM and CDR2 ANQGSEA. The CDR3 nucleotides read TGCAGCGTCCTACAGTTCATGAACACTGAAGCTTTCTTT. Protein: CSVLQFMNTEAFF.

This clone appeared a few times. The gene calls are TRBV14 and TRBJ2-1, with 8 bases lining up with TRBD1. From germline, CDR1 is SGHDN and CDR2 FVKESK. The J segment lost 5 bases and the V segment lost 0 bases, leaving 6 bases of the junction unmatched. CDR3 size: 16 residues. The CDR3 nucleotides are TGTGCCAGCAGCCAAGAGTGGTGGACAGGGAACAATGAGCAGTTCTTC. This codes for CASSQEWWTGNNEQFF.

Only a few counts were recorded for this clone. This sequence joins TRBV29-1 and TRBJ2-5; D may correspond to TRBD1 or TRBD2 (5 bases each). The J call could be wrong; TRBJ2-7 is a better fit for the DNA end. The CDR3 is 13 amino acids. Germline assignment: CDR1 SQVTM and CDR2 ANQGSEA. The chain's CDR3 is CSVGDGSSYEQYF. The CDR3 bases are TGCAGCGTTGGGGACGGAAGCTCCTACGAGCAGTACTTC.